Following are 28 T cell receptor beta chains from one sample sequenced in a study of OX40 agonist ivuxolimab in advanced cancers. Using immunoSEQ multiplex PCR, the repertoire was profiled, and TCRdb retains in-frame clones only, with some absent. The repertoire holds approximately 70,000 clones, with roughly nine tenths as singletons. The sample consisted of CD4+ or CD8+ T cells sorted from blood, taken in a trial of the OX40 agonist ivuxolimab. All receptors come from an adult with an advanced solid tumor such as melanoma, head and neck, liver or kidney cancer.

The chain employs TRBV6-1 and TRBJ1-3; D is possibly TRBD1 (5 bases). CDR3 size: 15 residues. Trimming pared 10 bases from V and 0 bases from J, leaving 16 bases between. Per the germline V gene, CDR1 is MNHNS and CDR2 is SASEGT. The CDR3 DNA is TGTGCCACCAGCAAAGGGGAACTCTCTGGAAACACCATATATTTT. Encoded protein: CATSKGELSGNTIYF.

This chain connects TRBV7-9 to TRBJ1-4; no clear D. The CDR3 runs to 12 residues. In germline, CDR1 is SEHNR, CDR2 FQNEAQ (reference sequence). Trimming pared 10 bases from V and 7 bases from J, leaving 13 bases between. Here the CDR3 reads CATPGPGEKLFF. CDR3 in DNA: TGTGCCACCCCTGGCCCCGGTGAAAAACTGTTTTTT.

J is TRBJ1-2 and V is TRBV7-9, with TRBD1 matching 11 bases. The CDR3 consists of 15 residues. Germline V CDR1 and CDR2: SEHNR, FQNEAQ (reference sequence). With V trimmed by 5 bases and J by 4 bases, 6 bases remained unmatched. CDR3 loop: CASSPEGQGGYGYTF. CDR3 bases: TGTGCCAGCAGCCCCGAGGGACAGGGGGGCTATGGCTACACCTTC.

The V call is TRBV28, the J call TRBJ2-7; D call uncertain. This CDR3 region has 12 residues. CDR1 and CDR2 from the germline V gene are MDHEN and SYDVKM. Trimming left V 5 bases short and J 5 bases short, with 10 bases between. CDR3 sequence reads: CASSPLVHEQYF. CDR3 in DNA: TGTGCCAGCAGTCCTTTAGTCCACGAGCAGTACTTC.

The chain has TRBV9 and TRBJ2-3; D is uncertain. This CDR3 comprises 12 residues. Per germline, CDR1 SGDLS and CDR2 YYNGEE. V was trimmed by 0 bases and J by 8 bases, leaving 7 bases between them. The DNA for the CDR3 is TGTGCCAGCAGCGTAGAAGTAGGTACGCAGTATTTT. Its translation is CASSVEVGTQYF.

Remarks on this clone: The junction differs from germline at one of its ends, possibly a read error. The chain combines TRBV7-7 with TRBJ1-4; D ambiguous. Germline CDR1 is SSHAT and CDR2 is FNYEAQ (reference sequence). The CDR3 length is 13 residues. This chain's CDR3 is CASSPSTNEKLFF. CDR3 nucleotides: TGTGCTAGCAGCCCCTCAACTAATGAAAAACTGTTTTTT. Variable domain in full (rest from reference TRBV7-7 and TRBJ1-4): GAGVSQSPRYKVTKRGQDVTLRCDPISSHATLYWYQQALGQGPEFLTYFNYEAQPDKSGLPSDRFSAERPEGSISTLTIQRTEQRDSAMYRCASSPSTNEKLFFGSGTQLSVL.

This clone occurred once. CDR3: CASGSSAGGFGQYF. Here the CDR3 DNA reads TGTGCCAGCGGATCCTCCGCGGGCGGGTTCGGGCAGTACTTC. V and J are TRBV6-5 and TRBJ2-5; tentative D call: TRBD2 (5 bases). The CDR3 spans 14 residues. V gave up 8 bases and J gave up 11 bases, with 24 bases separating them. CDR1 is MNHEY and CDR2 is SVGAGI in the germline V gene.

This chain uses TRBV2 with TRBJ1-6, with no clear D. CDR3 size: 17 residues. V was pared by 2 bases and J by 4 bases, with 15 bases between. Germline V gene lookup returns CDR1 SNHLY and CDR2 FYNNEI. The CDR3: CASSERRSLGYNSPLHF. For the CDR3, the DNA is TGTGCCAGCAGTGAAAGAAGGAGTTTAGGGTATAATTCACCCCTCCACTTT.

This chain connects TRBV18 to TRBJ1-1; no definite D call. Trimming took off 0 bases at V and 0 bases at J, with 8 bases between the two ends. The CDR3 totals 15 residues. Germline V gene data show CDR1 as KGHSH and CDR2 as LQKENI. CDR3 residues: CASSPPGLLNTEAFF. The CDR3 bases are TGTGCCAGCTCACCACCTGGGCTGCTGAACACTGAAGCTTTCTTT. Variable domain in full (rest from reference TRBV18 and TRBJ1-1): NAGVMQNPRHLVRRRGQEARLRCSPMKGHSHVYWYRQLPEEGLKFMVYLQKENIIDESGMPKERFSAEFPKEGPSILRIQQVVRGDSAAYFCASSPPGLLNTEAFFGQGTRLTVV.

V and J are TRBV19 and TRBJ1-4; a possible D gene is TRBD1 (5 bases). V lost 9 bases and J lost 2, with 13 bases in between. Germline loops: CDR1 LNHDA, CDR2 SQIVND (reference sequence). The CDR3 is 14 amino acids. The CDR3 nucleotides are TGTGCCAGCAGCCGGGGGAGTACTAATGAAAAACTGTTTTTT. The encoded protein is CASSRGSTNEKLFF.

The chain combines TRBV7-2 with TRBJ2-7; D ambiguous. This CDR3 region has 11 residues. V was clipped by 6 bases and J by 2 bases, with 5 bases between them. CDR1 SGHTA and CDR2 FQGNSA come from the germline V gene. As DNA, the CDR3 is TGTGCCAGCAGGTCCACCTACGAGCAGTACTTC. This gives the protein CASRSTYEQYF.

This clone came up a few times. The chain uses TRBV28 and TRBJ2-7, with D unclear. V gave up 8 bases and J gave up 3 bases, with 11 bases separating them. The CDR3 loop spans 12 amino acids. The V gene's germline CDR1 is MDHEN and CDR2 SYDVKM. CDR3 nucleotides: TGTGCCAGCCGCCCCGGCAGCTACGAGCAGTACTTC. Translation: CASRPGSYEQYF.

The V call is TRBV7-9, the J call TRBJ2-7, with D uncertain. The CDR3 has 13 residues. V lost 2 bases and J 2 bases, leaving 7 bases between the germline ends. The germline gives CDR1 SEHNR, CDR2 FQNEAQ (reference sequence). CDR3 amino acids: CASSLNPAYEQYF. Here the CDR3 DNA reads TGTGCCAGCAGCTTAAACCCTGCCTACGAGCAGTACTTC. Full variable domain (remainder filled in from reference TRBV7-9 and TRBJ2-7): DTGVSQNPRHKITKRGQNVTFRCDPISEHNRLYWYRQTLGQGPEFLTYFQNEAQLEKSRLLSDRFSAERPKGSFSTLEIQRTEQGDSAMYLCASSLNPAYEQYFGPGTRLTVT.

The rearrangement joins TRBV27 to TRBJ2-7; D gene ambiguous. This CDR3 has 15 residues. Germline values: CDR1 MNHEY, CDR2 SMNVEV (reference sequence). Trimming took 1 base from V and 4 from J, leaving 14 bases between them. The CDR3 coding sequence is TGTGCCAGCAGTTTATATCGCGACAAGAGGTACGAGCAGTACTTC. As protein: CASSLYRDKRYEQYF.

This chain joins TRBV19 and TRBJ1-5; D is uncertain. The germline CDR1 and CDR2 sequences are LNHDA and SQIVND (reference sequence). The CDR3 sequence is 15 residues long. Trimming pared 2 bases from V and 3 bases from J, leaving 11 bases between. In DNA, the CDR3 is TGTGCCAGTAGTATAAGTGGGATGAACAATCAGCCCCAGCATTTT. The encoded protein is CASSISGMNNQPQHF.

V gene TRBV18 combines with J gene TRBJ1-5, with D maybe TRBD1 (5 bases). Between the trimmed V and J ends, which lost 2 bases and 0 bases, there was a span of 14 bases. The germline V gene has CDR1 KGHSH and CDR2 LQKENI. The CDR3 loop spans 17 amino acids. The CDR3 nucleotides are TGTGCCAGCTCACCAACGGGTGGGGGATATAGCAATCAGCCCCAGCATTTT. It yields the protein CASSPTGGGYSNQPQHF.

The J gene is TRBJ2-2, the V gene TRBV10-3, with D tentatively TRBD1 (6 bases). The germline V gene has CDR1 ENHRY and CDR2 SYGVKD. CDR3 length: 15 residues. V was shortened by 2 bases and J by 5 bases, with 12 bases between the two germline ends. CDR3 sequence (DNA): TGTGCCATCAGTGAGATACAGGGACGAACCGGGGAGCTGTTTTTT. The encoded protein is CAISEIQGRTGELFF.

The chain is built from TRBV29-1 and TRBJ1-6; D may be TRBD1 (5 bases). The V end lost 4 bases, the J end lost 10 bases, and 14 bases lay between the germline ends. Germline assignment: CDR1 SQVTM and CDR2 ANQGSEA. The CDR3 is 13 amino acids. CDR3 sequence reads: CSVGDGVSSPLHF. In nucleotides, the CDR3 is TGCAGCGTTGGGGACGGGGTCTCGTCACCCCTCCACTTT.

The chain recombines TRBV5-6 with TRBJ1-5; 10 bases fit TRBD1. CDR3 size: 15 residues. Germline V gene data show CDR1 as SGHDT and CDR2 as YYEEEE. V shed 4 bases, J shed 6 bases, and the junction held 7 bases outside the gene matches. In DNA, the CDR3 is TGTGCCAGCAGCGTCGACAGGGGGCAGGTTCAGCCCCAGCATTTT. Its protein is CASSVDRGQVQPQHF.

The DNA for the CDR3 is TGTGCCAGCAGCTTGGGACTGTCCGGGACGCAGTATTTT. Encoded protein: CASSLGLSGTQYF. This chain uses TRBV7-3 with TRBJ2-3; D might be TRBD2 (6 bases). The germline V gene encodes CDR1 SGHTA and CDR2 FQGTGA. Trimming took 3 bases from V and 9 from J, leaving 13 bases between them. The CDR3 totals 13 residues.

V usage is TRBV30 and J usage is TRBJ1-4; maybe TRBD1 (6 bases). CDR1 is GTSNPN and CDR2 is SVGIG in the germline V gene (reference sequence). There are 14 residues in the CDR3. V was trimmed by 2 bases and J by 4 bases, leaving 11 bases between them. DNA of the CDR3: TGTGCCTGGAGTTCCGGGGGCCTTAATGAAAAACTGTTTTTT. Its translation is CAWSSGGLNEKLFF.

This chain joins TRBV5-1 and TRBJ1-3, with D possibly being TRBD1 (5 bases). The CDR3 is 17 amino acids. Germline V gene data show CDR1 as SGHRS and CDR2 as YFSETQ. V dropped 4 bases and J dropped 0 bases, with 17 bases sitting between them. The CDR3 DNA reads as TGCGCCAGCAGCGAAACTGGGGCGGCCTACTCTGGAAACACCATATATTTT. This codes for CASSETGAAYSGNTIYF.

V gene TRBV19 combines with J gene TRBJ1-1, with 9 nucleotides matching TRBD1. CDR1 and CDR2 from the germline V gene are LNHDA and SQIVND (reference sequence). V shed 2 bases, J shed 4 bases, and the junction held 14 bases outside the gene matches. The CDR3 extends over 18 amino acids. CDR3 protein: CASSIPGQGLGAFTEAFF. CDR3 bases: TGTGCCAGTAGTATACCGGGACAGGGTCTAGGGGCGTTCACTGAAGCTTTCTTT.

The chain employs TRBV4-1 and TRBJ2-1; D is unclear. Per the germline V gene, CDR1 is MGHRA and CDR2 is YSYEKL. The ends were cut back, 1 base at V and 7 bases at J, with 8 bases in the middle. This CDR3 has 13 amino acids. CDR3 DNA sequence: TGCGCCAGCAGCCAAGGACTGGGGAATGAGCAGTTCTTC. Translating gives CASSQGLGNEQFF.

The J gene is TRBJ2-3, the V gene TRBV5-1, with D perhaps being TRBD1 or TRBD2 (5 bases each). V lost 7 bases and J 2 bases, leaving 11 bases between the germline ends. This CDR3 contains 13 residues. From germline, CDR1 is SGHRS and CDR2 YFSETQ. The CDR3 reads CASRDRITDTQYF. CDR3 DNA: TGCGCCAGCCGGGACCGAATCACAGATACGCAGTATTTT.

The chain couples TRBV18 to TRBJ2-5; D is undetermined. The length of the CDR3 is 13 residues. Germline V gene lookup returns CDR1 KGHSH and CDR2 LQKENI. V gave up 5 bases and J gave up 2 bases, with 9 bases separating them. CDR3 sequence reads: CASSSGQQETQYF. The CDR3 nucleotides are TGTGCCAGCTCATCCGGGCAACAAGAGACCCAGTACTTC.

This clone was detected once. J is TRBJ2-5 and V is TRBV7-9; D perhaps matches TRBD1 (5 bases). The closer fit of TRBJ2-7 to the DNA end suggests the J call may be wrong. The germline V gene encodes CDR1 SEHNR and CDR2 FQNEAQ (reference sequence). This CDR3 is built from 14 residues. CDR3 loop: CASSSGRDSYEQYF. The CDR3 DNA follows: TGTGCCAGCAGTAGTGGCAGGGACTCCTACGAGCAGTACTTC.

A few counts support this clone. The gene calls are TRBV6-4 and TRBJ1-1; D remains unclear. This CDR3 region has 13 residues. Germline-derived CDR1 and CDR2 are MRHNA and SNTAGT. Trimming pared 5 bases from V and 1 base from J, leaving 8 bases between. The CDR3 protein is CASSRQPNTEAFF. The DNA for the CDR3 is TGTGCCAGCAGTAGGCAGCCGAACACTGAAGCTTTCTTT.